This paragraph reports one T cell receptor beta chain. Its antigen is not identified. This record comes from a study of cytomegalovirus exposure and HLA in healthy donors. Study observations and caveats: Among TCR beta chains of equal frequency, HLA-associated ones were more clonally expanded in a later analysis. Data from an earlier analysis indicated that most TCR beta V segments were productive either about 90% or about 30% of the time.

Donors were nominally healthy when sampled, though unrecorded immune exposures were likely. Vbeta (60) and Jbeta (13) primers were used in the PCR. Repertoires were generated with immunoSEQ multiplex PCR, while TCRdb's copy carries only in-frame clones and drops some. The table lists 200,000 to 250,000 clones, around 89% of them singletons. Sequencing was done on a sample of PBMCs. The receptor was isolated from a young woman in good health and CMV-seronegative.

The CDR3 here is CASSLEDRGYTF. The CDR3 nucleotides read TGTGCCAGCAGCTTAGAGGACAGGGGCTACACCTTC. The V call is TRBV7-9, the J call TRBJ1-2; 7 bases map to TRBD1. Trimming cost V 1 base and J 8 bases; bases outside gene matches: 1. This CDR3 region has 12 residues. Per germline, CDR1 SEHNR and CDR2 FQNEAQ (reference sequence). The whole variable domain, filled in from reference TRBV7-9 and TRBJ1-2, reads DTGVSQNPRHKITKRGQNVTFRCDPISEHNRLYWYRQTLGQGPEFLTYFQNEAQLEKSRLLSDRFSAERPKGSFSTLEIQRTEQGDSAMYLCASSLEDRGYTFGSGTRLTVV.